The 24 T cell receptor beta chains below were found in one sample sequenced in a study of cytomegalovirus exposure and HLA in healthy donors. TCRdb's copy holds only in-frame clones and misses some; the assay was immunoSEQ multiplex PCR. The sample has around 190,000 clones, 85% seen once. Material: PBMCs. The receptors originated from a man aged 18-30 years in good health and CMV-seropositive.

The V call is TRBV6-6, the J call TRBJ2-1, with 7 nucleotides matching TRBD1. The germline V gene has CDR1 MNHNY and CDR2 SVGAGI (reference sequence). Trimming removed 5 bases from V and 9 bases from J; junction bases left unmatched: 10. This CDR3 region has 14 residues. The CDR3 protein is CASSPQTGFAEQFF. The CDR3 bases are TGTGCCAGCAGTCCGCAGACAGGGTTTGCTGAGCAGTTCTTC.

This clone has more than one count but fewer than ten. This sequence joins TRBV6-1 and TRBJ1-2, with D unresolved. V shed 2 bases and J shed 5 bases, with 6 bases lying between them. CDR3 length: 12 residues. Per germline, CDR1 MNHNS and CDR2 SASEGT. The CDR3 reads CASSENGYGYTF. DNA for the CDR3: TGTGCCAGCAGTGAAAACGGTTATGGCTACACCTTC.

This chain uses TRBV27 with TRBJ2-7; the D gene is possibly TRBD1 (5 bases). V was clipped by 5 bases and J by 0 bases, with 17 bases between them. Germline V CDR1 and CDR2: MNHEY, SMNVEV (reference sequence). The CDR3 loop spans 16 amino acids. This chain's CDR3 is CASSELGHPLSYEQYF. The CDR3, as DNA: TGTGCCAGCAGTGAGCTCGGACACCCTCTCTCCTACGAGCAGTACTTC.

This chain connects TRBV11-1 to TRBJ2-3; possibly TRBD2 for D (6 bases). The CDR3 extends over 15 amino acids. From germline, CDR1 is SGHAT and CDR2 FQDESV (reference sequence). The ends were cut back, 1 base at V and 4 bases at J, with 12 bases in the middle. The DNA of the CDR3 is TGTGCCAGCAGCTTAGAAGGGAGGCGGGCAGATACGCAGTATTTT. Its translation: CASSLEGRRADTQYF.

This chain connects TRBV6-6 to TRBJ1-2; 12 nucleotides agree with TRBD1. CDR1 is MNHNY, CDR2 SVGAGI, per germline (reference sequence). This CDR3 spans 13 amino acids. The V segment lost 5 bases and the J segment 8 bases; nucleotides outside the gene matches: 3. The CDR3 DNA sequence: TGTGCCAGCAGTAAAGGGACAGGGGGCGGCTACACCTTC. It yields the protein CASSKGTGGGYTF.

V is TRBV6-6 and J is TRBJ1-2; D remains unclear. Germline V gives CDR1 MNHNY, CDR2 SVGAGI (reference sequence). The CDR3 totals 15 residues. V was trimmed by 5 bases and J by 5 bases, leaving 18 bases between them. CDR3 coding DNA: TGTGCCAGCAGTCCACCTGGTGTGGGAGGGTATGGCTACACCTTC. Translating it yields CASSPPGVGGYGYTF.

The chain couples TRBV5-5 to TRBJ1-4, with a possible D match to TRBD1 (6 bases). The CDR3 is made up of 15 amino acids. Between the trimmed V and J ends, which lost 5 bases and 8 bases, there was a span of 19 bases. Germline V lookup: CDR1 SGHKS, CDR2 YYEKEE (reference sequence). The CDR3, as DNA: TGTGCCAGCAGGGACCTAGGGGGAGCAAAGGAAAAACTGTTTTTT. It yields the protein CASRDLGGAKEKLFF.

V gene TRBV19 combines with J gene TRBJ2-2; 7 nucleotides match TRBD2. The CDR3 spans 16 residues. From germline, CDR1 is LNHDA and CDR2 SQIVND (reference sequence). V was clipped by 5 bases and J by 6 bases; unmatched bases: 12. CDR3 sequence: CASSRSGPIEAGELFF. For the CDR3, the DNA is TGTGCCAGTAGTCGTAGCGGGCCGATTGAGGCCGGGGAGCTGTTTTTT.

A single count supports this clone. The J gene is TRBJ2-7, the V gene TRBV5-1; 10 bases map to TRBD2. The germline V gene has CDR1 SGHRS and CDR2 YFSETQ. V shed 5 bases and J 7 bases; nucleotides not matched to a gene: 12. The CDR3 is made up of 15 amino acids. CDR3 amino acids: CASRPGAGGPSEQYF. The DNA for the CDR3 is TGCGCCAGCAGACCCGGAGCGGGGGGGCCGAGTGAGCAGTACTTC. Filled out from reference TRBV5-1 and TRBJ2-7, the complete variable domain reads KAGVTQTPRYLIKTRGQQVTLSCSPISGHRSVSWYQQTPGQGLQFLFEYFSETQRNKGNFPGRFSGRQFSNSRSEMNVSTLELGDSALYLCASRPGAGGPSEQYFGPGTRLTVT.

This chain connects TRBV4-2 to TRBJ1-4, with 8 nucleotides matching TRBD1. This CDR3 comprises 19 residues. From germline, CDR1 is LGHNA and CDR2 YNFKEQ. J gave up 3 bases and V 0 bases, and 12 bases lay outside the gene matches. This chain's CDR3 is CASSQDVRQGRTSNEKLFF. CDR3 nucleotide sequence: TGTGCCAGCAGCCAAGACGTGCGACAGGGGCGCACTTCTAATGAAAAACTGTTTTTT.

The rearrangement joins TRBV5-1 to TRBJ1-2, with D possibly TRBD1 on 6 matching bases. CDR1 and CDR2 from the germline V gene are SGHRS and YFSETQ. The CDR3 has 14 residues. V gave up 0 bases and J gave up 11 bases, with 17 bases separating them. The chain's CDR3 is CASSLAGAGDSYTF. CDR3 DNA sequence: TGCGCCAGCAGCTTGGCCGGGGCAGGGGATTCATACACCTTC. The full variable domain, completed using reference TRBV5-1 and TRBJ1-2, is KAGVTQTPRYLIKTRGQQVTLSCSPISGHRSVSWYQQTPGQGLQFLFEYFSETQRNKGNFPGRFSGRQFSNSRSEMNVSTLELGDSALYLCASSLAGAGDSYTFGSGTRLTVV.

Concerning this clone: Additional DNA sequences in this sample encode the identical CDR3. This chain connects TRBV5-1 to TRBJ2-7; 9 nucleotides agree with TRBD1. Germline-derived CDR1 and CDR2 are SGHRS and YFSETQ. Unmatched junction bases numbered 5, after V lost 4 bases and J lost 0 bases. The CDR3 loop spans 15 amino acids. CDR3 in amino acids: CASSPGQGFSYEQYF. For the CDR3, the DNA is TGCGCCAGCAGCCCGGGACAGGGCTTCTCCTACGAGCAGTACTTC.

This rearrangement joins TRBV6-5 to TRBJ1-3; TRBD1 might be the D (5 bases). The CDR3 has 16 residues. The germline V and J ends were trimmed by 0 bases and 1 base, with 10 bases remaining between them. CDR1 MNHEY and CDR2 SVGAGI come from the germline V gene. The CDR3 bases are TGTGCCAGCAGTTACTCAGCCCAGGGATCTGGAAACACCATATATTTT. Encoded protein: CASSYSAQGSGNTIYF.

This chain connects TRBV7-2 to TRBJ2-7, with unresolved D. The germline V gene has CDR1 SGHTA and CDR2 FQGNSA. V shed 3 bases and J shed 0 bases, with 6 bases lying between them. The CDR3 covers 13 residues. CDR3 protein: CASSFKSSYEQYF. DNA for the CDR3: TGTGCCAGCAGCTTTAAGAGCTCCTACGAGCAGTACTTC.

The chain carries TRBV5-4 and TRBJ2-7; 7 nucleotides line up with TRBD1. In germline, CDR1 is SGHNT, CDR2 YYREEE (reference sequence). Trimming at V came to 4 bases and at J to 3 bases, leaving 7 bases not matched to a gene. This CDR3 has 14 residues. CDR3 nucleotides: TGTGCCAGCAGCGACGACAGGGAAAACTACGAGCAGTACTTC. Protein: CASSDDRENYEQYF.

The chain joins TRBV4-1 to TRBJ2-1; the match to TRBD2 covers 7 bases. With V trimmed by 4 bases and J by 7 bases, 10 bases remained unmatched. The CDR3 spans 15 residues. In germline, CDR1 is MGHRA, CDR2 YSYEKL. CDR3 protein: CASSLLRRGGNEQFF. The CDR3, as DNA: TGCGCCAGCAGCCTCCTTAGAAGGGGAGGGAATGAGCAGTTCTTC.

V is TRBV28 and J is TRBJ1-1, with 8 bases matching TRBD1. With 7 bases clipped from V and 3 bases from J, the junction kept 7 bases outside the gene matches. Germline CDR1 is MDHEN and CDR2 is SYDVKM. The CDR3 extends over 14 amino acids. The CDR3 sequence: CASTQGASDTEAFF. Written as DNA, the CDR3 is TGTGCCAGCACGCAGGGGGCATCGGACACTGAAGCTTTCTTT.

This rearrangement joins TRBV7-9 to TRBJ1-2; 7 bases match TRBD1. Trimming removed 5 bases from V and 1 base from J; junction bases left unmatched: 10. CDR3 length equals 16 residues. The germline CDR1 and CDR2 sequences are SEHNR and FQNEAQ (reference sequence). CDR3 sequence reads: CASSPGTGTDNYGYTF. In DNA form, the CDR3 reads TGTGCCAGCAGCCCGGGGACCGGGACAGATAACTATGGCTACACCTTC.

The gene calls are TRBV2 and TRBJ1-1, with a tentative D call TRBD1 (5 bases). CDR1 and CDR2 from the germline V gene are SNHLY and FYNNEI. The ends were cut back, 2 bases at V and 4 bases at J, with 11 bases in the middle. This CDR3 region has 14 residues. Here the CDR3 DNA reads TGTGCCAGCAGTGAACAGGGTCGGACCACTGAAGCTTTCTTT. It codes for CASSEQGRTTEAFF.

This chain links TRBV11-2 with TRBJ1-1, with 9 nucleotides matching TRBD1. With 4 bases clipped from V and 4 bases from J, the junction kept 4 bases outside the gene matches. The germline V gene has CDR1 SGHAT and CDR2 FQNNGV. The CDR3 contains 14 residues. In DNA, the CDR3 is TGTGCCAGCAGCTCACAGACAGGGGGCACTGAAGCTTTCTTT. It codes for CASSSQTGGTEAFF.

The chain employs TRBV4-1 and TRBJ2-7; TRBD2 aligns across 9 bases. V gave up 4 bases and J gave up 3 bases; unmatched junction bases: 10. Per the germline V gene, CDR1 is MGHRA and CDR2 is YSYEKL. The length of the CDR3 is 16 residues. The CDR3 loop is CASSLIAGATGYEQYF. In DNA, the CDR3 is TGCGCCAGCAGCCTTATAGCGGGGGCAACGGGCTACGAGCAGTACTTC.

The chain combines TRBV30 with TRBJ2-3, with D possibly being TRBD2 (6 bases). Between the trimmed V and J ends, which lost 5 bases and 8 bases, there was a span of 17 bases. The length of the CDR3 is 13 residues. The V gene's germline CDR1 is GTSNPN and CDR2 SVGIG (reference sequence). CDR3 residues: CAWYRDLPFTQYF. The DNA for the CDR3 is TGTGCCTGGTACCGGGACTTACCCTTTACGCAGTATTTT.

This clone has only one observation. A junction end diverges from the germline sequence, so it may reflect a read error. This chain links TRBV11-2 with TRBJ1-3; 7 bases fit TRBD1. CDR1 and CDR2 (germline): SGHAT, FQNNGV. CDR3 length equals 15 residues. CDR3 in amino acids: CASSLDRVAGNTIYF. CDR3 in DNA: TGTGCCAGCAGCCTAGACAGGGTCGCTGGAAACACCATATATTTT.

The chain links TRBV7-2 to TRBJ1-2, with 8 bases matching TRBD1. Germline assignment: CDR1 SGHTA and CDR2 FQGNSA. This CDR3 spans 15 amino acids. V shed 0 bases, J shed 5 bases, and the junction held 5 bases outside the gene matches. CDR3 bases: TGTGCCAGCAGCTTAGCCCAGGGGGCTTGGTATGGCTACACCTTC. Its translation: CASSLAQGAWYGYTF.